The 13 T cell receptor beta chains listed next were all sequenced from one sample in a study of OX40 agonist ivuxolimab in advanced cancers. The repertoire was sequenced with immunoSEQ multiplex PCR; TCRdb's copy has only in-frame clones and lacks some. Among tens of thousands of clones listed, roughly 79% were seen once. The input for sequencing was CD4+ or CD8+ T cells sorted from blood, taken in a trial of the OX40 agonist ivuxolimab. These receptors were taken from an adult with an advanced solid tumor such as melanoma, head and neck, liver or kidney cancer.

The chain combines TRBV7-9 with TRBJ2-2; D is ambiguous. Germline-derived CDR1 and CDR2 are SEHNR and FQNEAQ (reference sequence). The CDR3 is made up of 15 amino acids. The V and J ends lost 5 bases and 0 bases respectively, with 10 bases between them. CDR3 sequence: CASSTDRANTGELFF. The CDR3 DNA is TGTGCCAGCAGCACCGATCGCGCGAACACCGGGGAGCTGTTTTTT.

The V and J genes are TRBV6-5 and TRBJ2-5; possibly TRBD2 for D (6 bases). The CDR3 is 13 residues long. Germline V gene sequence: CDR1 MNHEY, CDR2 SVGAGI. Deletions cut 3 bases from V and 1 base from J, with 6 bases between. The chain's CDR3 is CASSYSGQETQYF. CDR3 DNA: TGTGCCAGCAGTTATAGCGGCCAAGAGACCCAGTACTTC.

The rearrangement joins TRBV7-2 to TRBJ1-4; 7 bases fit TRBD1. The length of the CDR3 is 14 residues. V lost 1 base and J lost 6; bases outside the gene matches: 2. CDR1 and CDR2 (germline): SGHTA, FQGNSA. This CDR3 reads CASSLGGGDEKLFF. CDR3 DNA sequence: TGTGCCAGCAGCTTAGGAGGGGGCGATGAAAAACTGTTTTTT. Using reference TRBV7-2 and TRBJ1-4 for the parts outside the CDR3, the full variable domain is GAGVSQSPSNKVTEKGKDVELRCDPISGHTALYWYRQSLGQGLEFLIYFQGNSAPDKSGLPSDRFSAERTGGSVSTLTIQRTQQEDSAVYLCASSLGGGDEKLFFGSGTQLSVL.

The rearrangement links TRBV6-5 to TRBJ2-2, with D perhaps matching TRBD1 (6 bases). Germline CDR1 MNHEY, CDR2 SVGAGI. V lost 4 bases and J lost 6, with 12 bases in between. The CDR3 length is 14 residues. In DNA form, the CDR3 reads TGTGCCAGCAGTTTCCCCCAGGGGCCCGGGGAGCTGTTTTTT. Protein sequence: CASSFPQGPGELFF.

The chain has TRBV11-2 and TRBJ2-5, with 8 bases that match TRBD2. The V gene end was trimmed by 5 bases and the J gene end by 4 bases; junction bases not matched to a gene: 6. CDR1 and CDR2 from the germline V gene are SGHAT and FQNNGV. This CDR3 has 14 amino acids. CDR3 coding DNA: TGTGCCAGCAGCCCGGGACTAGTTTTAGAGACCCAGTACTTC. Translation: CASSPGLVLETQYF.

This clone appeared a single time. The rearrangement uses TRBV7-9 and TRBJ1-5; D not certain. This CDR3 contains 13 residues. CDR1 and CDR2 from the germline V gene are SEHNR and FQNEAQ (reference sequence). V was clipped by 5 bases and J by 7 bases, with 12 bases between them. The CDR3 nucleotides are TGTGCCAGCAGCATCGGAGAGGGCCAGCCCCAGCATTTT. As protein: CASSIGEGQPQHF.

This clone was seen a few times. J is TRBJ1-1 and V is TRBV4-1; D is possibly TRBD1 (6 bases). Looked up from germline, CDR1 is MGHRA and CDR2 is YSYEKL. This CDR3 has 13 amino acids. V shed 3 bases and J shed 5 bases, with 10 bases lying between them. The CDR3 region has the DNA TGCGCCAGCAGCCAGGGGGCGTGGACTGAAGCTTTCTTT. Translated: CASSQGAWTEAFF.

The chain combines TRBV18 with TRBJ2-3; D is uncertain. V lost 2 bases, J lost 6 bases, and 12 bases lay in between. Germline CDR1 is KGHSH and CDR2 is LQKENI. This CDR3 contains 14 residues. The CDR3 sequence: CASSPRDGIDTQYF. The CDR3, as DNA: TGTGCCAGCTCACCAAGGGATGGGATTGATACGCAGTATTTT.

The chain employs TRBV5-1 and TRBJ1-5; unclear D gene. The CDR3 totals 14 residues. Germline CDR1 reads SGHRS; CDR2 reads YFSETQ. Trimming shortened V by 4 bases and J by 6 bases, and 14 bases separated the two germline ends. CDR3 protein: CASSTGVLGQPQHF. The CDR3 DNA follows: TGCGCCAGCAGCACCGGGGTTCTCGGTCAGCCCCAGCATTTT.

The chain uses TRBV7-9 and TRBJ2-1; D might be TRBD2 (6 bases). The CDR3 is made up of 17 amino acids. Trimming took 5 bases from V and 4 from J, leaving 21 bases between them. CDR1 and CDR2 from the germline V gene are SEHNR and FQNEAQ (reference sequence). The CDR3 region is CASSPLSLASGYNEQFF. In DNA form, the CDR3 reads TGTGCCAGCAGCCCATTGAGCCTAGCGAGTGGGTACAATGAGCAGTTCTTC.

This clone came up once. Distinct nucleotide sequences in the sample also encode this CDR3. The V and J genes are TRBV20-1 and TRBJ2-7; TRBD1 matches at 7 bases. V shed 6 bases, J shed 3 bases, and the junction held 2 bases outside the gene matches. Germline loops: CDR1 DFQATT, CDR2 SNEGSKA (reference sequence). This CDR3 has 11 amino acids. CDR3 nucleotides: TGCAGTGCGCGACAGGGCTACGAGCAGTACTTC. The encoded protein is CSARQGYEQYF.

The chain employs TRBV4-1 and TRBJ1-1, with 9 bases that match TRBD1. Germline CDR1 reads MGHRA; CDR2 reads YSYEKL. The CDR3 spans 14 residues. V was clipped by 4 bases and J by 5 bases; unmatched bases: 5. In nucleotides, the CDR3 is TGCGCCAGCAGCCTAACAGGGGGCAGAACTGAAGCTTTCTTT. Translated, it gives CASSLTGGRTEAFF.

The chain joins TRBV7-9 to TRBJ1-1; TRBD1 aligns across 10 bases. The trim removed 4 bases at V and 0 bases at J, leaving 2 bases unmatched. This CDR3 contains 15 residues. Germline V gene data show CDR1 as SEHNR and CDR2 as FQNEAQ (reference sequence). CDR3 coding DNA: TGTGCCAGCAGCTCAGGACAGGGGGTGAACACTGAAGCTTTCTTT. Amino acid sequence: CASSSGQGVNTEAFF.